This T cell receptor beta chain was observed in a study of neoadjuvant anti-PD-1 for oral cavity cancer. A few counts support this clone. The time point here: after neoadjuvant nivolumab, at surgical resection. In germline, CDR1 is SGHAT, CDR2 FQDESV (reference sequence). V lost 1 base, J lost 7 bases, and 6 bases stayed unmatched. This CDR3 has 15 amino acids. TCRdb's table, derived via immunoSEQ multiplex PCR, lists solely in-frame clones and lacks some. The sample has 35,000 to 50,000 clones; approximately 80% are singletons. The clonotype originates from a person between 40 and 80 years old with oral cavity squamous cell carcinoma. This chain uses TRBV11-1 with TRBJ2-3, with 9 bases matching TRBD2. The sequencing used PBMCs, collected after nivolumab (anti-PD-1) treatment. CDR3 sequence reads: CASSLVSSGSHTQYF. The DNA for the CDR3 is TGTGCCAGCAGCTTAGTTAGTAGCGGGAGCCATACGCAGTATTTT.